These T cell receptor beta chains were read from a single sample in a study of cytomegalovirus exposure and HLA in healthy donors. Libraries were prepared by immunoSEQ multiplex PCR; TCRdb keeps only in-frame clonotypes and omits some of them. The sample contains 100,000 to 150,000 clones, approximately 17% of which appear only once. Sequencing used PBMCs. These receptors originate from a female donor in good health and CMV-seropositive. CDR3s leave out the opening cysteine and the closing phenylalanine or tryptophan. The D gene is left open where the match is weak.

J gene | V gene | D gene | CDR3 protein
TRBJ2-2 | TRBV7-9 | TRBD1 | ASSLTGSNTGELF
TRBJ2-5 | TRBV27 | TRBD2 | ASRRTSGQETQY
TRBJ2-2 | TRBV28 | NA | ASSLRQGKTGELF
TRBJ2-2 | TRBV11-2 | NA | ASSWAVGELF
TRBJ1-4 | TRBV28 | TRBD1 | ASSSTGLVTNEKLF
TRBJ1-3 | TRBV2 | TRBD1 | ASMTDRGYVNTIY
TRBJ1-4 | TRBV7-2 | TRBD1 | ASSSRGPTNEKLF
TRBJ1-3 | TRBV6-5 | NA | ASSYQTSSGNTIY
TRBJ1-3 | TRBV20-1 | NA | SARDENTIY
TRBJ2-1 | TRBV11-3 | TRBD1 | ASSLRGRYNEQF
TRBJ2-3 | TRBV28 | TRBD1 | ASSFDRGVDTQY
TRBJ2-1 | TRBV28 | TRBD2 | ASRSTSGRHYNEQF
TRBJ1-4 | TRBV28 | NA | ASSPGSNEKLF
TRBJ1-2 | TRBV11-2 | NA | ASSLDTLGVGYGYT
TRBJ2-5 | TRBV9 | TRBD1 | ASSLGQGWETQY
TRBJ2-7 | TRBV27 | NA | ASSPPSYEQY
TRBJ2-7 | TRBV28 | TRBD1 | ASSLQGTGETYEQY
TRBJ2-7 | TRBV5-1 | TRBD1 | ASSLGTGEREQY
TRBJ2-5 | TRBV2 | TRBD1 | AKRDRRQETQY
TRBJ2-7 | TRBV30 | TRBD2 | AWRLAGVNYEQY
TRBJ1-4 | TRBV2 | TRBD1 | ASSGTANEKLF
TRBJ2-7 | TRBV19 | TRBD2 | ASSIRASGAFSYEQY
TRBJ2-7 | TRBV4-3 | TRBD1 | ASSHRTGYEQY
TRBJ1-1 | TRBV25-1 | NA | ASSELGGDEGWTEAF
TRBJ1-3 | TRBV30 | TRBD1 | AWSIGAGGNTIY
TRBJ2-1 | TRBV4-3 | TRBD2 | ASSRHPGTSVGFDEQF
TRBJ2-2 | TRBV5-1 | TRBD1 | ASRDRANTGELF
TRBJ2-2 | TRBV5-1 | TRBD2 | ASNRVAGNTGELF
TRBJ1-6 | TRBV5-6 | NA | ASQDNNSPLH
TRBJ2-6 | TRBV4-3 | NA | ASSQGQASGANVLT
TRBJ2-7 | TRBV6-5 | TRBD2 | ASSPTSGRPYEQY
TRBJ1-2 | TRBV2 | NA | ASSILRDIYGYT
TRBJ2-5 | TRBV5-1 | TRBD2 | ASSLWTSGEQETQY
TRBJ1-2 | TRBV7-2 | NA | ASSLDRVDYGYT
TRBJ2-7 | TRBV25-1 | TRBD1 | ASRQGGTGGYEQY
TRBJ1-3 | TRBV7-3 | NA | ASSSRGSGNTIY
TRBJ2-7 | TRBV7-8 | TRBD1 | ASSSRWGQEYEQY
TRBJ2-3 | TRBV4-3 | NA | ASSPRGGLPDTQY
TRBJ2-7 | TRBV7-2 | NA | ASSRDSSYEQY
TRBJ1-1 | TRBV5-1 | TRBD1 | ASSRDRATNTEAF
TRBJ2-5 | TRBV2 | TRBD1 | ASKGQPQETQY
TRBJ2-5 | TRBV2 | TRBD2 | ASQRDYQETQY
TRBJ2-7 | TRBV2 | NA | ASSPGAGVSYEQY
TRBJ2-7 | TRBV5-4 | NA | ASSSGHSYEQY
TRBJ1-4 | TRBV5-1 | TRBD1 | ASSLEGTGGEKLF
TRBJ2-7 | TRBV15 | NA | ATSRDPPGPYEQY
TRBJ2-3 | TRBV18 | NA | ASSPTGSEDTQY
TRBJ2-1 | TRBV9 | NA | ASSVLVSYSYNEQF
TRBJ1-4 | TRBV7-9 | NA | ASSFGSELF
TRBJ1-5 | TRBV5-8 | NA | ASSFGVTGKNQPQH
TRBJ2-3 | TRBV5-8 | NA | ASSLLWRPSTDTQY
TRBJ2-1 | TRBV29-1 | TRBD1 | SVEGGQGEPYNEQF
TRBJ1-3 | TRBV9 | TRBD1 | ASSTHGQGRGNTIY
TRBJ2-7 | TRBV10-1 | TRBD1 | ASSESLRTGNSYEQY